This T cell receptor beta chain appears in the sequencing data of a study of regulatory T cells in long-lasting Graves disease. In building TCR beta libraries, iRepertoire HTBI primers were used together with Arm-PCR of CDR3 regions. TCRdb ran MiXCR on the multiplex PCR reads and lists one entry per CDR3 protein. This sample carries about 430,000 distinct CDR3 sequences, 15% of them seen once, and the ten largest clones take over 7%. Time point noted: newly diagnosed GD, antithyroid drugs for less than 3 months. PBMC RNA was the source of the TCR library. CDR1 and CDR2 from the germline V gene are LNHNV and YYDKDF (reference sequence). The ends were cut back, 4 bases at V and 7 bases at J, with 16 bases in the middle. The CDR3 has 14 amino acids. This same sample was also taken into another study, of T cells in Graves' hyperthyroidism and ophthalmopathy.

The chain employs TRBV15 and TRBJ1-2, with a tentative D call TRBD1 (5 bases). Sequenced here: peripheral blood mononuclear cells (PBMCs), sampled at new diagnosis, from a patient treated with antithyroid drugs. The sequence was obtained from a woman in her thirties or forties with Graves disease. In DNA, the CDR3 is TGTGCCACCAGCATAGACTTGGGAGGGGTTGGCTACACCTTC. This gives the protein CATSIDLGGVGYTF.